This TCR beta chain was retrieved from a study of yellow fever vaccine responses in identical twins. Study results and limitations: After vaccination, twins' T cell response reportedly seemed partly convergent, partly personalized.

This clonotype came up once. The antigen remains unidentified. Via MiXCR, TCRdb re-called the RT-PCR reads, giving one row per CDR3 protein. The sample shows 15,000 to 20,000 distinct CDR3 sequences, approximately 80% of them seen only once. V shed 2 bases and J shed 1 base, with 9 bases lying between them. The CDR3 is made up of 14 amino acids. Germline V gene sequence: CDR1 SGHKS, CDR2 YYEKEE (reference sequence). The specimen was T cells from blood (PBMCs), unsorted or a sorted subset (not recorded which), collected before or after yellow fever vaccination (not recorded which). The sequence was obtained from a woman aged 18-29 years who received the yellow fever vaccine. The chain joins TRBV5-5 to TRBJ2-5, with D hard to call. Written as DNA, the CDR3 is TGTGCCAGCAGCTTCACACCCCTCCAAGAGACCCAGTACTTC. As protein: CASSFTPLQETQYF. The full variable domain, completed using reference TRBV5-5 and TRBJ2-5, is DAGVTQSPTHLIKTRGQQVTLRCSPISGHKSVSWYQQVLGQGPQFIFQYYEKEERGRGNFPDRFSARQFPNYSSELNVNALLLGDSALYLCASSFTPLQETQYFGPGTRLLVL.